The text below deals with one TCR beta chain. Antigen: not known. The sample comes from a study of T cells in tuberculosis. Whole-study findings and limits: Smaller distances to GMM-specific TCRs suggested their expansion in active tuberculosis.

With 2 bases removed from V and 1 base from J, the gap between germline ends came to 2 bases. Germline V lookup: CDR1 SGDLS, CDR2 YYNGEE. The CDR3 is 12 residues long. The protocol was immunoSEQ multiplex PCR, while the TCRdb copy is restricted to in-frame clones and leaves out a portion. The sample carries more than 20,000 clones, 75% to 90% recorded once. Sequencing was performed on PBMCs. The V call is TRBV9, the J call TRBJ2-3, with D unresolved. This sequence originates from a donor aged 10-29 years with latent tuberculosis or without tuberculosis infection. CDR3 DNA: TGTGCCAGCAGCGTCGGCACAGATACGCAGTATTTT. As protein: CASSVGTDTQYF.